The 5 T cell receptor beta chains below all came from one sample that was sequenced in a study of cytomegalovirus exposure and HLA in healthy donors. Use of 60 Vbeta and 13 Jbeta primers characterized the PCR. Repertoires were generated with immunoSEQ multiplex PCR, while TCRdb's copy carries only in-frame clones and drops some. The table lists 270,000 or so clones, more than 80% of them singletons. Sequenced sample: PBMCs. These receptors were collected from a middle-aged man in good health and CMV-seropositive.

This clone was seen more than once but under ten times. The chain uses TRBV19 and TRBJ1-1; possible D gene TRBD1, 6 bases. CDR1 is LNHDA and CDR2 is SQIVND in the germline V gene (reference sequence). V lost 11 bases to trimming and J lost 3 bases, with 16 bases between them. The CDR3 has 13 residues. This CDR3 is CAGRGHLDTEAFF. The CDR3, as DNA: TGTGCCGGCCGGGGACACTTGGACACTGAAGCTTTCTTT.

CDR3 in DNA: TGTGCCAGCAGCTTATTAAGGGGTATGGACACTGAAGCTTTCTTT. It yields the protein CASSLLRGMDTEAFF. V usage is TRBV7-8 and J usage is TRBJ1-1; possibly TRBD1 for D (5 bases). Germline values: CDR1 SGHVS, CDR2 FQNEAQ. CDR3 size: 15 residues. V dropped 2 bases and J dropped 3 bases, with 13 bases sitting between them.

The V and J genes are TRBV18 and TRBJ2-7, with TRBD2 as a possible D gene (5 bases). Trimming left V 3 bases short and J 0 bases short, with 9 bases between. The V gene's germline CDR1 is KGHSH and CDR2 LQKENI. This CDR3 has 14 residues. This CDR3 is CASSPRRDSYEQYF. Here the CDR3 DNA reads TGTGCCAGCTCACCTAGACGGGACTCCTACGAGCAGTACTTC.

This chain joins TRBV28 and TRBJ2-7; 8 bases align to TRBD1. CDR1 is MDHEN and CDR2 is SYDVKM in the germline V gene. The V gene end was trimmed by 6 bases and the J gene end by 1 base; junction bases not matched to a gene: 11. The CDR3 is 16 amino acids. The CDR3 is CASRLQGARSSYEQYF. CDR3 DNA: TGTGCCAGCAGACTTCAGGGGGCTCGGAGTTCCTACGAGCAGTACTTC.

The chain has TRBV11-1 and TRBJ2-7; 7 bases match TRBD2. From germline, CDR1 is SGHAT and CDR2 FQDESV (reference sequence). The CDR3 is made up of 15 amino acids. The ends lost 5 bases at V and 5 bases at J; junction bases unmatched: 12. CDR3 residues: CASSPLSGGTHEQYF. The DNA for the CDR3 is TGTGCCAGCAGCCCACTATCGGGGGGTACCCACGAGCAGTACTTC.